This T cell receptor (beta chain) was sequenced in a study of shared clonotypes between healthy human individuals (dated by TCRdb to the early 2020s). With regard to the full study: The cohort included a few men and a couple of women between 18 and 49 years of age. Per donor, three plates each were used for CD4 naive and CD4 memory, two for CD8 naive, and one for CD8 memory. To estimate repertoire size and how much clonotype sharing occurs between individuals, the study deeply sequenced the blood TCR repertoires of roughly 5 healthy adults. Libraries were prepared and TCR repertoires were sequenced by different laboratories using diverse techniques, in order to increase sequencing depth and limit assay-specific biases. Leukapheresis yielded between about 0.85 and 9.5 billion PBMCs per donor. Findings and caveats that apply to the study as a whole: Naive subsets generally had larger estimated clonotype richness than memory subsets. Pairwise subsampling led to the expectation that sequencing depth would affect the degree of clonotype sharing among donors. Even with the large sequencing depth, rarefaction of the sorted-subset datasets indicated that sequencing was incomplete. The small number of donors limited the genetic and exposure-history diversity represented. When a handful of donors were compared, the shared fraction of clonotypes was roughly 4.8% for naive CD4, about 4% for naive CD8, 2.3% for memory CD4, and less than 0.45% for memory CD8. Compared with non-shared clonotypes, the clonotypes found in all four sorted-subset donors had higher generation probabilities. Sampling was restricted to blood, and TCR repertoires in tissues likely differ from the TCR repertoires found in blood.

The donors were healthy, HIV-negative adults with no recently reported acute infections or vaccinations. Every donor was a Caucasian adult living in Nashville, Tennessee, USA. The CD8 memory samples were a combination of magnetically selected CD45RO+ cells and CCR7-negative CD45RA+ effector memory (TemRA) cells. Blood was collected by leukapheresis, and PBMCs were isolated by Ficoll-Histopaque density gradient centrifugation and then cryopreserved in liquid nitrogen vapor phase. Analytical flow cytometry was used to check the purity and quantity of every magnetically sorted T cell population. From each sorted fraction, genomic DNA was isolated and quantified by UV absorbance on a Nanodrop 2000c. Using the deep immunoSEQ assay, TCR CDR3 regions were amplified from genomic DNA by multiplex PCR. For each cell subset, the extracted genomic DNA was distributed evenly across all wells of several immunoSEQ 96-well plates, and each plate served as one replicate. Each replicate PCR for sorted subsets received 150 to 250 ng genomic DNA, equal to tens of thousands of T cell genomes. The purified libraries were quantified using a Qubit 3.0 fluorometer, sized with a Bioanalyzer 2100, and then quantified again using the KAPA Library Quantification kit. Each immunoSEQ 96-well plate was sequenced on its own single-read 150-cycle Illumina NextSeq 550 flow cell. As for how the authors treated the data: Because the immunoSEQ output held only junctional sequences and lacked quality scores, the filtering could not match the filtering applied to full-length reads. To assign V/J genes and CDR3, sequences were annotated using PyIR, a Python wrapper for IgBLAST v1.9, with IMGT germline references. Any read was removed if the V/J assignment was weak (E-value above 1e-6), the CDR3 was missing, or the read contained stop codons, out-of-frame junctions, or ambiguous translated residues. V3J clonotypes were defined as sequences sharing an identical inferred V gene, J gene, and CDR3 amino acid sequence. Percentage overlap between repertoires was calculated by dividing the number of shared unique clonotypes by the size of the smaller repertoire. RTK rarefaction, the Chao1 estimator, and Recon v2.1 estimates of unobserved clonotypes were used to assess repertoire richness. Generation probabilities for all TCRbeta clonotypes obtained by the gDNA method from four donors were computed using OLGA. Entries here come from immuneACCESS through TCRdb and include only in-frame sequences with V and J called. Some clones fail to appear in such tables; in the studies checked, an unresolved V gene covers under half of the shortfall, and the cause of the remainder is unknown. V and J calls and clone size are copied from that table; D and trimming were computed from the DNA. Recorded for this sample are 85,000 to 100,000 clones; almost 70% of them occurred a single time. Jointly, the top ten make up approximately 50% of the sample.

As concerns this clone: Its target antigen remains unknown. No base qualities exist here, and no much larger clone lies one base off it.

CDR1 and CDR2 are read off the germline V gene as SGHAT and FQNNGV. V drops 1 base and J drops 0 bases, leaving 10 bases in between. Taken from cysteine to phenylalanine, the CDR3 has 15 residues. The read is trimmed to its CDR3 DNA, 45 bases read in frame from base 1. The source is a man aged 25-45 years in good health. The sequencing input was memory CD8+ T cells sorted from blood. Per the publication, the cell subset or site label means: CD45RO+ cells pooled with CCR7-negative TemRA cells. The rearranged chain carries TRBV11-2 and TRBJ2-7; the D gene is perhaps TRBD1, from 5 matching bases. This receptor carries the CDR3 CASSLGWGLSYEQYF. The DNA sequence is given as TGTGCCAGCAGCTTAGGATGGGGCCTCTCCTACGAGCAGTACTTC. Full variable domain (CDR3 extended with the reference TRBV11-2 and TRBJ2-7 proteins): EAGVAQSPRYKIIEKRQSVAFWCNPISGHATLYWYQQILGQGPKLLIQFQNNGVVDDSQLPKDRFSAERLKGVDSTLKIQPAKLEDSAVYLCASSLGWGLSYEQYFGPGTRLTVT.